This TCR beta chain originates from a study of blood T cell repertoires in COVID-19. For the study at large: In each case, the material was cDNA or gDNA derived from T cells, B-cell-depleted T cells, or PBMCs.

Some clones are missing from TCRdb's copy, which holds only in-frame ones; the method was immunoSEQ multiplex PCR. The table shows about 160,000 clones, with about 85% occurring only once. The CDR3 is 13 amino acids. Trimming took 2 bases from V and 5 from J; bases not matched to a gene: 2. Germline CDR1 reads KGHSH; CDR2 reads LQKENI. This TCR was recovered from a human donor with acute or convalescent COVID-19. The donor label of this sample is uncertain. Sequenced sample: peripheral blood. The gene calls are TRBV18 and TRBJ2-7; 8 nucleotides agree with TRBD1. The CDR3 DNA reads as TGTGCCAGCTCACCAGCAGGGGGCAACGAGCAGTACTTC. Translating it yields CASSPAGGNEQYF.